The sequence of this TCR beta chain was determined in a study of long-term antiretroviral therapy in people with HIV. Overall study findings and caveats: Specimen acquisition occurred between about 2004 and 2017, potentially under older ART regimens. Clones expanded before ART dominated the repertoire at all time points.

With regard to this clone: Its specificity is not known.

The authors ran the immunoSEQ assay, v3.0, at survey level. The repertoire was sequenced with immunoSEQ multiplex PCR; TCRdb's copy has only in-frame clones and lacks some. The sample shows roughly 18,000 clones, roughly 80% of them seen only once. The CDR3 has 15 residues. Germline values: CDR1 SEHNR, CDR2 FQNEAQ (reference sequence). V was clipped by 5 bases and J by 1 base; unmatched bases: 5. The sample here was unsorted PBMCs, taken 2.9 years after starting antiretroviral therapy. This rearrangement joins TRBV7-9 to TRBJ1-2; 9 positions match TRBD1. The source of this sequence is a woman in her 30s with HIV. The CDR3 DNA is TGTGCCAGCAGCCTGGGGACAGGGATTAACTATGGCTACACCTTC. Protein: CASSLGTGINYGYTF. Full variable domain (missing parts from reference TRBV7-9 and TRBJ1-2): DTGVSQNPRHKITKRGQNVTFRCDPISEHNRLYWYRQTLGQGPEFLTYFQNEAQLEKSRLLSDRFSAERPKGSFSTLEIQRTEQGDSAMYLCASSLGTGINYGYTFGSGTRLTVV.